These 29 T cell receptor beta chains originate from one sample sequenced in a study of T cells in localized non-small cell lung cancer. The protocol was immunoSEQ multiplex PCR, while the TCRdb copy is restricted to in-frame clones and leaves out a portion. The table includes fewer than 40,000 clones, less than 90% detected once. The sequencing here drew on peripheral blood, taken before any cancer treatment. The receptors shown here come from a female donor of 60 years or more with stage I lung adenocarcinoma.

The chain employs TRBV5-1 and TRBJ1-1; perhaps TRBD1 as D (6 bases). Trimming removed 4 bases from V and 5 bases from J, with 18 bases in between. Per germline, CDR1 SGHRS and CDR2 YFSETQ. The CDR3 sequence is 15 residues long. Written as DNA, the CDR3 is TGCGCCAGCAGCCCCCGTGGGGGGGCGAGAACTGAAGCTTTCTTT. It specifies CASSPRGGARTEAFF.

The V gene is TRBV7-9, the J gene TRBJ2-5; D may be TRBD1 (5 bases). Trimming took 1 base from V and 5 from J, leaving 8 bases between them. Germline CDR1 reads SEHNR; CDR2 reads FQNEAQ (reference sequence). This CDR3 has 13 residues. CDR3 nucleotides: TGTGCCAGCAGCTTAGACAGGCGGGAGACCCAGTACTTC. Residues: CASSLDRRETQYF.

The CDR3 spells CASKTGLAGIYEQYF. The CDR3 bases are TGTGCCAGTAAAACAGGACTAGCGGGTATTTACGAGCAGTACTTC. The chain joins TRBV27 to TRBJ2-7; 11 bases map to TRBD2. This CDR3 comprises 15 residues. Trimming cost V 9 bases and J 4 bases; bases outside gene matches: 11. The germline V gene encodes CDR1 MNHEY and CDR2 SMNVEV (reference sequence).

This clone was counted a single time. The rearrangement joins TRBV29-1 to TRBJ2-4; a possible D gene is TRBD1 (5 bases). Trimming took 4 bases from V and 6 from J, leaving 13 bases between them. CDR1 and CDR2 from the germline V gene are SQVTM and ANQGSEA. The CDR3 spans 13 residues. The CDR3 spells CSVGLGESNIQYF. The CDR3 DNA is TGCAGCGTTGGGTTAGGGGAATCAAACATTCAGTACTTC. The full variable domain, completed using reference TRBV29-1 and TRBJ2-4, is SAVISQKPSRDICQRGTSLTIQCQVDSQVTMMFWYRQQPGQSLTLIATANQGSEATYESGFVIDKFPISRPNLTFSTLTVSNMSPEDSSIYLCSVGLGESNIQYFGAGTRLSVL.

There are a few counts of this clone. This chain's CDR3 is CSVVVTEAFF. CDR3 coding DNA: TGCAGCGTTGTGGTCACTGAAGCTTTCTTT. The V call is TRBV29-1, the J call TRBJ1-1, with D unresolved. The CDR3 spans 10 residues. Germline loops: CDR1 SQVTM, CDR2 ANQGSEA. Between the trimmed V and J ends, which lost 4 bases and 4 bases, there was a span of 4 bases. The full variable domain, with the rest looked up from reference TRBV29-1 and TRBJ1-1, is SAVISQKPSRDICQRGTSLTIQCQVDSQVTMMFWYRQQPGQSLTLIATANQGSEATYESGFVIDKFPISRPNLTFSTLTVSNMSPEDSSIYLCSVVVTEAFFGQGTRLTVV.

V gene TRBV4-3 combines with J gene TRBJ2-2; 11 bases line up with TRBD1. Trimming at V came to 4 bases and at J to 10 bases, leaving 11 bases not matched to a gene. Germline-derived CDR1 and CDR2 are LGHNA and YSLEER. CDR3 length: 16 residues. CDR3 sequence (DNA): TGCGCCAGCAGCCCTTCCGGACAGGGGGCGTCGATGGAGCTGTTTTTT. It specifies CASSPSGQGASMELFF.

A single count supports this clone. CDR3 in amino acids: CASSLLGGTDTQYF. CDR3 in DNA: TGCGCCAGCAGCCTGCTGGGGGGCACAGATACGCAGTATTTT. This sequence joins TRBV5-1 and TRBJ2-3; D might be TRBD1 or TRBD2, each matching 5 bases. Germline V gene data show CDR1 as SGHRS and CDR2 as YFSETQ. The V and J ends lost 4 bases and 1 base respectively, with 10 bases between them. The CDR3 totals 14 residues.

The chain employs TRBV2 and TRBJ2-3; 8 nucleotides line up with TRBD1. Trimming cost V 6 bases and J 1 base; bases outside gene matches: 6. CDR1 and CDR2 from the germline V gene are SNHLY and FYNNEI. This CDR3 is built from 15 residues. The CDR3 protein is CASSPLQGGTDTQYF. For the CDR3, the DNA is TGTGCCAGCAGCCCCTTACAGGGGGGCACAGATACGCAGTATTTT.

The chain joins TRBV28 to TRBJ2-7, with 8 bases fitting TRBD1. Germline assignment: CDR1 MDHEN and CDR2 SYDVKM. CDR3 length: 13 residues. V was clipped by 7 bases and J by 0 bases; unmatched bases: 2. CDR3 sequence: CASIGTGSYEQYF. The CDR3 DNA reads TGTGCCAGCATCGGGACAGGCTCCTACGAGCAGTACTTC.

The V gene is TRBV19, the J gene TRBJ2-1; D is unclear. V was pared by 7 bases and J by 10 bases, with 20 bases between. The CDR3 spans 14 residues. Germline CDR1 reads LNHDA; CDR2 reads SQIVND (reference sequence). The DNA for the CDR3 is TGTGCCAGTACCCCGACTGAATCCTATATGGAGCAGTTCTTC. It translates to CASTPTESYMEQFF.

V is TRBV9 and J is TRBJ2-1, with 8 nucleotides matching TRBD1. Germline assignment: CDR1 SGDLS and CDR2 YYNGEE. The CDR3 is 16 amino acids. J was trimmed by 5 bases and V by 3 bases; bases with no gene match: 10. CDR3 residues: CASSAWAGGLNNEQFF. CDR3 sequence (DNA): TGTGCCAGCAGCGCGTGGGCAGGGGGCCTCAACAATGAGCAGTTCTTC. The full variable domain, rest sourced from reference TRBV9 and TRBJ2-1, is DSGVTQTPKHLITATGQRVTLRCSPRSGDLSVYWYQQSLDQGLQFLIQYYNGEERAKGNILERFSAQQFPDLHSELNLSSLELGDSALYFCASSAWAGGLNNEQFFGPGTRLTVL.

The chain has TRBV7-8 and TRBJ1-5, with 9 bases aligning to TRBD1. Germline loops: CDR1 SGHVS, CDR2 FQNEAQ. The V gene end was trimmed by 5 bases and the J gene end by 2 bases; junction bases not matched to a gene: 7. CDR3 length: 16 residues. The CDR3: CASSPRTGDGNQPQHF. The CDR3 nucleotides are TGTGCCAGCAGCCCGAGGACAGGGGATGGCAATCAGCCCCAGCATTTT.

This clone was observed once. The CDR3 DNA follows: TGTGCCAGCAGTGACAGGAGGGGGTTGTACGGCTACACCTTC. Translating gives CASSDRRGLYGYTF. V and J are TRBV27 and TRBJ1-2, with a tentative D call TRBD1 (6 bases). The CDR3 is 14 amino acids. The germline V gene has CDR1 MNHEY and CDR2 SMNVEV (reference sequence). Trimming took off 5 bases at V and 8 bases at J, with 18 bases between the two ends.

V usage is TRBV4-3 and J usage is TRBJ2-5; D tentatively reads TRBD1 or TRBD2 (5 bases each). The germline CDR1 and CDR2 sequences are LGHNA and YSLEER. The ends were cut back, 4 bases at V and 5 bases at J, with 14 bases in the middle. This CDR3 is 14 amino acids long. In nucleotides, the CDR3 is TGCGCCAGCAGCCCGGGGACCCAGAGGGAGACCCAGTACTTC. Protein sequence: CASSPGTQRETQYF.

The chain recombines TRBV28 with TRBJ1-3; the D is unclear. This CDR3 is 14 amino acids long. V was trimmed by 6 bases and J by 0 bases, leaving 9 bases between them. Germline assignment: CDR1 MDHEN and CDR2 SYDVKM. CDR3 protein: CASRSPHSGNTIYF. The CDR3 nucleotides are TGTGCCAGCAGATCACCCCACTCTGGAAACACCATATATTTT.

This clone was detected only once. The chain combines TRBV5-1 with TRBJ2-7; D is unclear. V lost 0 bases and J 5 bases, leaving 15 bases between the germline ends. This CDR3 is built from 15 residues. Germline V gene data show CDR1 as SGHRS and CDR2 as YFSETQ. The CDR3: CASSLEATTLNEQYF. In DNA form, the CDR3 reads TGCGCCAGCAGCTTGGAGGCTACAACCCTGAACGAGCAGTACTTC.

V usage is TRBV10-3 and J usage is TRBJ2-7; 10 bases fit TRBD2. The junction had 8 bases not matched to a gene; V was cut back by 0 bases and J by 0 bases. The CDR3 has 18 amino acids. CDR1 is ENHRY and CDR2 is SYGVKD in the germline V gene. The CDR3 DNA reads as TGTGCCATCAGTGAGTCTCCTAGCGGGAGCCCCAGCTCCTACGAGCAGTACTTC. This translates into CAISESPSGSPSSYEQYF.

This chain uses TRBV7-9 with TRBJ2-1; a possible D gene is TRBD2 (5 bases). V was clipped by 2 bases and J by 2 bases, with 19 bases between them. CDR1 SEHNR and CDR2 FQNEAQ come from the germline V gene (reference sequence). The CDR3 is 18 amino acids. The CDR3 loop reads CASSLRPSNFKAYNEQFF. For the CDR3, the DNA is TGTGCCAGCAGCTTAAGGCCTAGCAACTTTAAAGCCTACAATGAGCAGTTCTTC.

CDR3 loop: CASSPRDRATEAFF. CDR3 coding DNA: TGTGCCAGCTCACCTAGGGACAGGGCCACTGAAGCTTTCTTT. The chain joins TRBV18 to TRBJ1-1, with 9 bases that match TRBD1. J lost 4 bases, V lost 3 bases, and 3 bases had no gene match. CDR3 size: 14 residues. From germline, CDR1 is KGHSH and CDR2 LQKENI. Filled out from reference TRBV18 and TRBJ1-1, the complete variable domain reads NAGVMQNPRHLVRRRGQEARLRCSPMKGHSHVYWYRQLPEEGLKFMVYLQKENIIDESGMPKERFSAEFPKEGPSILRIQQVVRGDSAAYFCASSPRDRATEAFFGQGTRLTVV.

V is TRBV30 and J is TRBJ2-2; 8 nucleotides match TRBD2. The CDR3 consists of 15 residues. The V segment lost 1 base and the J segment 5 bases; nucleotides outside the gene matches: 6. Germline CDR1 reads GTSNPN; CDR2 reads SVGIG (reference sequence). CDR3 in DNA: TGTGCCTGGAGTGACACTAGCGGTCATACCGGGGAGCTGTTTTTT. Protein: CAWSDTSGHTGELFF.

CDR3 amino acids: CASTQGVAGNTGELFF. The CDR3 DNA is TGTGCCAGCACCCAGGGGGTAGCGGGAAACACCGGGGAGCTGTTTTTT. V gene TRBV7-3 combines with J gene TRBJ2-2, with D perhaps matching TRBD2 (8 bases). The ends were cut back, 7 bases at V and 2 bases at J, with 17 bases in the middle. Germline V gene sequence: CDR1 SGHTA, CDR2 FQGTGA. The CDR3 consists of 16 residues.

The chain combines TRBV5-1 with TRBJ1-1; D unclear. V gave up 3 bases and J gave up 0 bases, with 9 bases separating them. The germline V gene has CDR1 SGHRS and CDR2 YFSETQ. This CDR3 is 14 amino acids long. In DNA, the CDR3 is TGCGCCAGCAGCTCCTACCTCTTGAACACTGAAGCTTTCTTT. Amino acids: CASSSYLLNTEAFF.

V is TRBV28 and J is TRBJ1-2; D perhaps matches TRBD1 (6 bases). Trimming cost V 6 bases and J 4 bases, with 12 bases left between them. Per germline, CDR1 MDHEN and CDR2 SYDVKM. The CDR3 length is 13 residues. CDR3 bases: TGTGCCAGCAGCCCGGACAGCACCTATGGCTACACCTTC. Translated: CASSPDSTYGYTF.

V usage is TRBV30 and J usage is TRBJ2-2; D gene ambiguous. With 2 bases removed from V and 1 base from J, the gap between germline ends came to 5 bases. CDR3 length equals 13 residues. The germline CDR1 and CDR2 sequences are GTSNPN and SVGIG (reference sequence). Written as DNA, the CDR3 is TGTGCCTGGAGTAGTAAGAACACCGGGGAGCTGTTTTTT. Translated, it gives CAWSSKNTGELFF.

The rearrangement uses TRBV6-5 and TRBJ1-2; weak D call: TRBD1 (5 bases). Per germline, CDR1 MNHEY and CDR2 SVGAGI. There are 14 residues in the CDR3. The ends were cut back, 0 bases at V and 7 bases at J, with 12 bases in the middle. The CDR3 region has the DNA TGTGCCAGCAGTTACTCACTGGGGCCCAGTGGCTACACCTTC. This gives the protein CASSYSLGPSGYTF.

This chain connects TRBV6-1 to TRBJ1-5; weak D call: TRBD1 (5 bases). This CDR3 is built from 15 residues. Germline loops: CDR1 MNHNS, CDR2 SASEGT. V lost 7 bases to trimming and J lost 1 base, with 14 bases between them. CDR3 DNA: TGTGCCAGCACCCGGAAGTGGGACAGCAATCAGCCCCAGCATTTT. Protein: CASTRKWDSNQPQHF.

CDR3 sequence (DNA): TGTGCCAGCAGCTTCTCGGCGGGTTGGGGAGAGACCCAGTACTTC. Translated, it gives CASSFSAGWGETQYF. The chain carries TRBV5-6 and TRBJ2-5; D possibly corresponds to TRBD2 (5 bases). The V gene's germline CDR1 is SGHDT and CDR2 YYEEEE. The V end was cut by 2 bases, the J end by 4 bases, with 15 bases between. The CDR3 runs 15 residues.

CDR3 nucleotides: TGTGCCAGCAGCAAACGGGAGGGGGAGGGGCCGCACACTGAAGCTTTCTTT. The encoded protein is CASSKREGEGPHTEAFF. V is TRBV21-1 and J is TRBJ1-1. TRBV21-1 is classified as a pseudogene. This CDR3 region has 17 residues.

The V call is TRBV9, the J call TRBJ1-1; the match to TRBD1 covers 7 bases. The CDR3 is 17 amino acids. The V segment lost 2 bases and the J segment 5 bases; nucleotides outside the gene matches: 15. Germline values: CDR1 SGDLS, CDR2 YYNGEE. CDR3 protein: CASSVRASTGEGTEAFF. CDR3 in DNA: TGTGCCAGCAGCGTCCGAGCGTCCACAGGGGAAGGGACTGAAGCTTTCTTT.